The rows below give T cell receptor beta chains drawn from one sample of a study of cytomegalovirus exposure and HLA in healthy donors. TCRdb's table, derived via immunoSEQ multiplex PCR, lists solely in-frame clones and lacks some. The data contain about 160,000 clones, roughly 87% of them seen just once; the ten biggest clones take up about 4%. Sequenced material: PBMCs. Source of these receptors: a man in his forties or fifties in good health and CMV-seropositive. Both conserved end residues are part of each CDR3. D genes are given only for firm matches. Clone size appears in some rows only: once, few, many, or a class for an expanded clone.

d_call j_call clone_size v_call cdr3_nt cdr3_aa
TRBD2 TRBJ2-4 - TRBV5-6 TGTGCCAGCAGGCCACTGACTAGCGGGAGTCGGGAAAACATTCAGTACTTC CASRPLTSGSRENIQYF
- TRBJ2-3 - TRBV6-1 TGTGCCAGCAGTAGAGAGCCGACGGGAGATACGCAGTATTTT CASSREPTGDTQYF
TRBD1 TRBJ1-1 - TRBV30 TGTGCCTGGAGTACGGGACAGGGGGTCACTGAAGCTTTCTTT CAWSTGQGVTEAFF
- TRBJ2-5 - TRBV30 TGTGCCTGGAGTGTCGTGGCAGGGTCAGAGACCCAGTACTTC CAWSVVAGSETQYF
TRBD1 TRBJ1-1 - TRBV7-3 TGTGCCAGCAGCTCAGACAGGGGCACTGAAGCTTTCTTT CASSSDRGTEAFF
TRBD1 TRBJ2-7 - TRBV7-9 TGTGCCAGCAGCATGAGGGGGGGACAGGGTACTGGAGGGTACGAGCAGTACTTC CASSMRGGQGTGGYEQYF
TRBD1 TRBJ2-2 - TRBV7-9 TGTGCCAGCAGCTACCTCGGACAGGGGGCTTATCGTAACACCGGGGAGCTGTTTTTT CASSYLGQGAYRNTGELFF
TRBD1 TRBJ1-5 - TRBV4-3 TGCGCCAGCAGCCGAGACAGGGGGCAGCCCCAGCATTTT CASSRDRGQPQHF
TRBD2 TRBJ2-1 - TRBV28 TGTGCCAGCAGTTCGGGGGGTAGCGGGAGAGTTGAGCAGTTCTTC CASSSGGSGRVEQFF
TRBD2 TRBJ2-5 - TRBV27 TGTGCCAGCAGCCTGGGGACTAGAGGGGAGACCCAGTACTTC CASSLGTRGETQYF
TRBD1 TRBJ1-2 few TRBV7-2 TGTGCCAGCAGCTTAGATACGGCGACAGGGGGAACTAACTATGGCTACACCTTC CASSLDTATGGTNYGYTF
- TRBJ1-1 - TRBV25-1 TGTGCCAGCACGCGGGGGGGGAACACTGAAGCTTTCTTT CASTRGGNTEAFF
- TRBJ2-7 few TRBV6-1 TGTGCCAGCAACAGGGACGGCTCCTACGAGCAGTACTTC CASNRDGSYEQYF
TRBD1 TRBJ2-7 - TRBV2 TGTGCCAGCAGTACAGACAGGGGACAAACGGGAGAGCAGTACTTC CASSTDRGQTGEQYF
- TRBJ2-3 - TRBV5-4 TGTGCCAGCAGCTTGCAGCGTAGCACAGATACGCAGTATTTT CASSLQRSTDTQYF
TRBD1 TRBJ1-6 - TRBV6-5 TGTGCCAGCAGTTACAGGGGGCCTTCACCCCTCCACTTT CASSYRGPSPLHF
TRBD2 TRBJ2-1 few TRBV27 TGTGCCACCCGCCCTGCGGGGGGCTCCTACAATGAGCAGTTCTTC CATRPAGGSYNEQFF
TRBD1 TRBJ2-7 - TRBV2 TGTGCCAGCAGTGATCCTCGGACAGGCACTGCTGCCGAGCAGTACTTC CASSDPRTGTAAEQYF
TRBD1 TRBJ1-5 - TRBV5-6 TGTGCCAGCAGCTCCAATTACGACAGGGTTCACAATCAGCCCCAGCATTTT CASSSNYDRVHNQPQHF
- TRBJ2-5 - TRBV19 TGTGCCAGTAGTGTTACTAGCTTACAAGAGACCCAGTACTTC CASSVTSLQETQYF
- TRBJ2-7 - TRBV18 TGTGCCAGCTCATCGGGACTTGGCTACGAGCAGTACTTC CASSSGLGYEQYF
TRBD1 TRBJ2-1 - TRBV7-2 TGTGCCAGCAGCCTGGGACAGCAAAATGAGCAGTTCTTC CASSLGQQNEQFF
- TRBJ2-7 - TRBV6-1 TGTGCCAGCCTCTTTGACTGGAGCTCCTACGAGCAGTACTTC CASLFDWSSYEQYF
TRBD2 TRBJ2-1 - TRBV13 TGTGCCAGCAGCTTAGGTCTAGCGGAATACAATGAGCAGTTCTTC CASSLGLAEYNEQFF
TRBD1 TRBJ1-2 - TRBV29-1 TGCAGCGTCACGAGTGGGACAGGCGAAAACTATGGCTACACCTTC CSVTSGTGENYGYTF
- TRBJ2-7 once TRBV21-1 TGTGCCAGCAAGGCTAGCGGGAGATTCTCCTACGAGCAGTACTTC CASKASGRFSYEQYF
- TRBJ1-6 - TRBV6-5 TGTGCCAGCAGTTACTCGGCAGTCTATAATTCACCCCTCCACTTT CASSYSAVYNSPLHF
TRBD1 TRBJ2-7 - TRBV5-6 TGTGCCAGCAGCTCCCCTAGACAGGGGTCCTACGAGCAGTACTTC CASSSPRQGSYEQYF
- TRBJ1-2 - TRBV2 TGTGCCAGCAGTGAATCTCTGGGAGGCGCCTTCTATGGCTACACCTTC CASSESLGGAFYGYTF
TRBD1 TRBJ2-7 - TRBV14 TGTGCCAGCAGCCAAGGGACAGGGGCCTACGAGCAGTACTTC CASSQGTGAYEQYF
TRBD2 TRBJ2-3 - TRBV15 TGTGCCACCAGCAGCGGACTAGCGGGAGATACGCAGTATTTT CATSSGLAGDTQYF
- TRBJ1-1 few TRBV5-1 TGCGCCAGCAGCTTACTACAGGGTTCGGTCACTGAAGCTTTCTTT CASSLLQGSVTEAFF
- TRBJ2-1 - TRBV14 TGTGCCAGCAGCCAAGAGGGTTTGGAGCCAGTTGAGCAGTTCTTC CASSQEGLEPVEQFF
TRBD1 TRBJ2-1 - TRBV19 TGTGCCAGTACTTCCGGGACAGGGGCCTGGAATGAGCAGTTCTTC CASTSGTGAWNEQFF
TRBD1 TRBJ1-2 - TRBV14 TGTGCCAGCAGCCAAGGACAGGGGGCTTATGGCTACACCTTC CASSQGQGAYGYTF
TRBD2 TRBJ2-2 - TRBV5-1 TGCGCCAGCAGCTTCCAGCGGGGGGAAACCTCGAACACCGGGGAGCTGTTTTTT CASSFQRGETSNTGELFF
- TRBJ1-2 - TRBV5-6 TGTGCCAGCAGCTTAAGAAACGGGATTGGTGGCTACACCTTC CASSLRNGIGGYTF
- TRBJ2-5 - TRBV28 TGTGCCAGCAGCCCCCCTTCCGGGGGAGCGGGAGAGACCCAGTACTTC CASSPPSGGAGETQYF
TRBD1 TRBJ1-6 - TRBV7-6 TGTGCCAGCAGCACTCTGACAGGGGGTTCCTATAATTCACCCCTCCACTTT CASSTLTGGSYNSPLHF
- TRBJ2-5 - TRBV7-9 TGTGCCACCGGCCGGGACACCAGTAATTTCGAGACCCAGTACTTC CATGRDTSNFETQYF
TRBD1 TRBJ2-7 - TRBV28 TGTGCCAGCAGTTTCGACCGGGACAGTGACGAGCAGTACTTC CASSFDRDSDEQYF
TRBD1 TRBJ2-1 - TRBV9 TGTGCCAGCAGCCCTCATTCCGGGACAGGGGGCAATGAGCAGTTCTTC CASSPHSGTGGNEQFF
TRBD1 TRBJ2-7 - TRBV19 TGTGCCAGTAGAAACAGGGGATCCTACGAGCAGTACTTC CASRNRGSYEQYF
TRBD2 TRBJ2-1 - TRBV4-2 TGTGCCAGCAGCCAACGTTTAGCGGGGAGCTCCTACAATGAGCAGTTCTTC CASSQRLAGSSYNEQFF
TRBD2 TRBJ2-1 - TRBV30 TGTGCCTGGGACACGGCGGGGGGGCCAGACAATGAGCAGTTCTTC CAWDTAGGPDNEQFF
TRBD2 TRBJ2-7 - TRBV7-6 TGTGCCAGCAGCCCGGAGACTAGCGGGGACCGCTCCTACGAGCAGTACTTC CASSPETSGDRSYEQYF
- TRBJ2-1 - TRBV5-4 TGTGCCAGCAGCCTCGGAGGAGACACTCCTTACAATGAGCAGTTCTTC CASSLGGDTPYNEQFF
- TRBJ2-7 - TRBV19 TGTGCCAGTAGTATGGAGCGCCCACCCTACGAGCAGTACTTC CASSMERPPYEQYF
TRBD1 TRBJ2-1 - TRBV28 TGTGCCAGTAAGGGACAGGGGGCTTTGAAAAGAGAGCTCTTC CASKGQGALKRELF
- TRBJ2-7 - TRBV27 TGTGCCAGCAGTTTAAGGGAGAACGGGGCCTACGAGCAGTACTTC CASSLRENGAYEQYF